This TCR beta chain was sequenced in a study of response to subunit inactivated influenza vaccine. Findings of the study overall: Each seasonal influenza vaccination recruits few new T cells, the authors suggested.

TCRdb fed the RT-PCR reads into MiXCR, producing one record per CDR3 protein. This repertoire shows about 700,000 distinct CDR3 sequences, approximately 14% found once; its top ten account for roughly 11%. This clonotype was observed a handful of times. Its antigen is not known. Germline V gene sequence: CDR1 WSHSY, CDR2 SAAADI. V lost 6 bases and J lost 0; bases outside the gene matches: 12. The length of the CDR3 is 17 residues. The V gene is TRBV10-2, the J gene TRBJ1-2, with 8 bases fitting TRBD1. This clonotype was obtained from a man aged 50-60 years who received an inactivated influenza vaccine. This material consisted of PBMCs from blood, taken 11 to 12 days after vaccination. Here the CDR3 DNA reads TGCGCCAGCAGGCCGGCAGCAGGGGGCCCCTCTAACTATGGCTACACCTTC. Protein sequence: CASRPAAGGPSNYGYTF.